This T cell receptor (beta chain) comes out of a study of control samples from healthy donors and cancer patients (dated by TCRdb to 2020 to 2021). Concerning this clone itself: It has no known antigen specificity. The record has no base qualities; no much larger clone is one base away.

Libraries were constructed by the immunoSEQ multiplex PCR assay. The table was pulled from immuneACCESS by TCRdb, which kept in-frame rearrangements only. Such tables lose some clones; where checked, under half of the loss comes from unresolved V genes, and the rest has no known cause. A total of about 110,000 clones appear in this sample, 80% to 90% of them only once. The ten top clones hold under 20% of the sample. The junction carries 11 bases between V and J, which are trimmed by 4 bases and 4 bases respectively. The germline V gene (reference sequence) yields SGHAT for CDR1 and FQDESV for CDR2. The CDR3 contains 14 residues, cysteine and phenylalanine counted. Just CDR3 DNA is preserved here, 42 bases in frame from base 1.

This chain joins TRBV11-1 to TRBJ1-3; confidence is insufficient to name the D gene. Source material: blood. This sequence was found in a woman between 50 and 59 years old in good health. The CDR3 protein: CASSSSSTGNTIYF. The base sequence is TGTGCCAGCAGCTCAAGTTCGACGGGAAACACCATATATTTT.